This is a list of T cell receptor beta chains from one sample in a study of Ad26.COV2.S vaccination and SARS-CoV-2 variants. Libraries were prepared by immunoSEQ multiplex PCR; TCRdb keeps only in-frame clonotypes and omits some of them. This table holds some 340,000 clones, over 80% found once. Specimen: peripheral blood, collected in a trial of Ad26.COV2.S vaccine versus placebo. Receptors originate from a person aged 18-65 years who received the Ad26.COV2.S COVID-19 vaccine or a placebo. CDR3s include the opening cysteine and the closing phenylalanine or tryptophan. A D gene is named only where the DNA matches it firmly. Only some rows state a clone size, as once, few, many or a class for expanded clones.

J: TRBJ1-1
D: -
V: TRBV5-1
size: -
CDR3: CASSLSPRGMNTEAFF
DNA: TGCGCCAGCAGCTTGTCTCCTCGGGGAATGAACACTGAAGCTTTCTTT

J: TRBJ2-5
D: -
V: TRBV6-5
size: -
CDR3: CATQHTIGETQYF
DNA: TGTGCCACCCAGCATACCATAGGGGAGACCCAGTACTTC

J: TRBJ1-4
D: -
V: TRBV6-1
size: -
CDR3: CASSPYSSVKLFF
DNA: TGTGCCAGCAGTCCTTACTCGTCTGTGAAACTGTTTTTT

J: TRBJ1-2
D: -
V: TRBV3-1/TRBV3-2
size: -
CDR3: CASSHRRSYGYTF
DNA: TGTGCCAGCAGCCACAGGAGATCCTATGGCTACACCTTC

J: TRBJ1-5
D: -
V: TRBV29-1
size: many
CDR3: CSVAEGVLGNQPQHF
DNA: TGCAGCGTAGCGGAGGGGGTTCTCGGCAATCAGCCCCAGCATTTT

J: TRBJ1-1
D: -
V: TRBV19
size: once
CDR3: CASSSWGTDNTEAFF
DNA: TGTGCCAGTAGCTCCTGGGGAACAGACAACACTGAAGCTTTCTTT

J: TRBJ1-6
D: -
V: TRBV2
size: -
CDR3: CASSLDGGGNSPLHF
DNA: TGTGCCAGCAGTTTGGACGGGGGAGGTAATTCACCCCTCCACTTT

J: TRBJ1-1
D: -
V: TRBV11-2
size: -
CDR3: CASSLDRGFGTEAFF
DNA: TGTGCCAGCAGCTTAGATCGCGGGTTTGGCACTGAAGCTTTCTTT

J: TRBJ1-3
D: -
V: TRBV7-8
size: -
CDR3: CASRASYSGSTIYF
DNA: TGTGCCAGCAGAGCCAGCTACTCTGGAAGCACCATATATTTT

J: TRBJ1-6
D: TRBD1
V: TRBV11-2
size: -
CDR3: CASIDLGDRTSPLHF
DNA: TGTGCCAGCATCGACCTGGGGGACAGAACTTCACCCCTCCACTTT

J: TRBJ2-2
D: TRBD2
V: TRBV19
size: -
CDR3: CASSTGGGYTGELFF
DNA: TGTGCCAGTAGTACGGGAGGGGGGTACACCGGGGAGCTGTTTTTT

J: TRBJ2-2
D: TRBD1
V: TRBV5-1
size: -
CDR3: CASSVQGANTGELFF
DNA: TGCGCCAGCAGCGTACAGGGGGCGAACACCGGGGAGCTGTTTTTT

J: TRBJ1-2
D: -
V: TRBV20-1
size: -
CDR3: CSASPFEKSYNYGYTF
DNA: TGCAGTGCTAGTCCTTTTGAGAAGAGCTATAACTATGGCTACACCTTC

J: TRBJ1-1
D: -
V: TRBV7-9
size: -
CDR3: CASSLSGTPYNTEAFF
DNA: TGTGCCAGCAGCTTGTCAGGGACCCCCTATAACACTGAAGCTTTCTTT